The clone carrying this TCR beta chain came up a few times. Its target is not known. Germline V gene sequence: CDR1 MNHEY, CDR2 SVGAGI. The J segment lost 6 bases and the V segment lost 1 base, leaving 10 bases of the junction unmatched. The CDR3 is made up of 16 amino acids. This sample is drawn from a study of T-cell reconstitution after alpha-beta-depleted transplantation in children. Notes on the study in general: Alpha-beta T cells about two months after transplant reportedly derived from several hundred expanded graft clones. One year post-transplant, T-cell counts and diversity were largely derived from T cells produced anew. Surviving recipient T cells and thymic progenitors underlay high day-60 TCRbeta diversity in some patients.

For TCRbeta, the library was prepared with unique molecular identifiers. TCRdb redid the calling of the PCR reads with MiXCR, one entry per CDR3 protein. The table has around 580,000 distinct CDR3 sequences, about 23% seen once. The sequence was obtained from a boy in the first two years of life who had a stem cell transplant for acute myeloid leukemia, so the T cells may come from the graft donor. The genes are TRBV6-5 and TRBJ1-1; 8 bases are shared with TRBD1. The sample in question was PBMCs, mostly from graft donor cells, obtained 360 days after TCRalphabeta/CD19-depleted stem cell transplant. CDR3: CASSYFPGQGGAEAFF. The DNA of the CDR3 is TGTGCCAGCAGTTACTTTCCCGGACAGGGTGGAGCTGAAGCTTTCTTT.